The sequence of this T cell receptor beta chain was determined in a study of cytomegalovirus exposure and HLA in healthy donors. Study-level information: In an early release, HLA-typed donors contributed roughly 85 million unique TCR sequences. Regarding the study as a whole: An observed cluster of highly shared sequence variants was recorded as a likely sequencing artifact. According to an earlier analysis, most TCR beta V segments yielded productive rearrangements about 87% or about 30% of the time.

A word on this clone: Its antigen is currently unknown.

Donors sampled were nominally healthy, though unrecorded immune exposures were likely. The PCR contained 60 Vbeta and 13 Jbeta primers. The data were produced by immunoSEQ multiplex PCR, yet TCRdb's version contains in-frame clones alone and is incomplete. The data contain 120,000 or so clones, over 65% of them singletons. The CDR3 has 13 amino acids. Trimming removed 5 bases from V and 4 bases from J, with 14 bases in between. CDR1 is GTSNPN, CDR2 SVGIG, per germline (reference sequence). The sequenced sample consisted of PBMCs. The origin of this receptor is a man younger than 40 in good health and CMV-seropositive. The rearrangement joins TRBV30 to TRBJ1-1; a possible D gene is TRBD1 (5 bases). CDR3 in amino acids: CAWSQGTRTEAFF. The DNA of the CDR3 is TGTGCCTGGTCCCAGGGAACTCGCACTGAAGCTTTCTTT. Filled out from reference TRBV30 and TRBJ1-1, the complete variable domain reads SQTIHQWPATLVQPVGSPLSLECTVEGTSNPNLYWYRQAAGRGLQLLFYSVGIGQISSEVPQNLSASRPQDRQFILSSKKLLLSDSGFYLCAWSQGTRTEAFFGQGTRLTVV.